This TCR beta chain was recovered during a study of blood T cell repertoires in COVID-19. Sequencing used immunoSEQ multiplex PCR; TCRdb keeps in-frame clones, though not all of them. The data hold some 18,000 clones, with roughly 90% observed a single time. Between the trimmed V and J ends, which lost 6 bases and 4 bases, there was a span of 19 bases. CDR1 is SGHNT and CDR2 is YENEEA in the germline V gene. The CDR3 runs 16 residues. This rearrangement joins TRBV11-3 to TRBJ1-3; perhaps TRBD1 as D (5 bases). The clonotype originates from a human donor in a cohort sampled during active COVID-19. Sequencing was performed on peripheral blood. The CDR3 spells CASRYPGSSLGNTIYF. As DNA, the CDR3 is TGTGCCAGCAGGTACCCAGGGTCTTCCCTCGGAAACACCATATATTTT.